A selection of T cell receptor beta chains follows, all from one sample in a study of blood T cell repertoires in COVID-19. TCRdb's table, derived via immunoSEQ multiplex PCR, lists solely in-frame clones and lacks some. In the table there are 130,000 to 150,000 clones, 80% to 85% of which are singletons. The material sequenced was PBMCs or T cells enriched from blood (not recorded which). Receptors were obtained from a woman between 45 and 65 years old who had been exposed to COVID-19. Each CDR3 is given with its conserved first and last residue. The order of the fields is CDR3 protein, V gene, CDR3 length.

CDR3: CASSNRREEAFF; V: TRBV18; length: 12
CDR3: CASSSNRGAARGQETQYF; V: TRBV18; length: 18
CDR3: CASSLAGDGYTF; V: TRBV5-1; length: 12
CDR3: CATSRDSVGRRAETEAFF; V: TRBV15; length: 18
CDR3: CASSHRGQMGDGYTF; V: TRBV6-2/TRBV6-3; length: 15
CDR3: CASSFFSGRSNTGELFF; V: TRBV5-1; length: 17
CDR3: CASSGQKGTSGGNYNEQFF; V: TRBV7-9; length: 19
CDR3: CAGRDREEDYGYTF; V: TRBV10-3; length: 14
CDR3: CASSPFSDYGYTF; V: TRBV25-1; length: 13
CDR3: CASSLYRVNQPQHF; V: TRBV5-5; length: 14
CDR3: CASRGETGTDTQYF; V: TRBV5-1; length: 14
CDR3: CASSLKTGTGQYEQYF; V: TRBV7-9; length: 16
CDR3: CASSQVGVQDEQFF; V: TRBV5-8; length: 14
CDR3: CATSDLYSFSGNTIYF; V: TRBV24-1; length: 16
CDR3: CASSYVGTGGYSLHF; V: TRBV6-5; length: 15
CDR3: CASGLVGLKGGFGNTGELFF; V: TRBV12-5; length: 20
CDR3: CASSSGTGRDGYTF; V: TRBV5-1; length: 14
CDR3: CASRLSGAGTDTQYF; V: TRBV6-5; length: 15
CDR3: CASSLQGATGNTIYF; V: TRBV7-2; length: 15
CDR3: CASRGRGLGNTEAFF; V: TRBV2; length: 15
CDR3: CASRDTSGKKAFF; V: TRBV10-2; length: 13
CDR3: CSASVGVGVSTDTQYF; V: TRBV20-1; length: 16
CDR3: CASSSTGPLAKNIQYF; V: TRBV7-9; length: 16
CDR3: CASSSLSTVSGNTIYF; V: TRBV7-2; length: 16
CDR3: CASSELRAAGGVGYTF; V: TRBV6-1; length: 16
CDR3: CASSLLVPGQETQYF; V: TRBV3-1/TRBV3-2; length: 15
CDR3: CASSRLAGGAVDEQFF; V: TRBV19; length: 16
CDR3: CASSRGGTNTEAFF; V: TRBV28; length: 14
CDR3: CASRTQGANQPQHF; V: TRBV19; length: 14
CDR3: CASSQSERDSGNTIYF; V: TRBV4-3; length: 16
CDR3: CASSFLVAGGNTEAFF; V: TRBV27; length: 16
CDR3: CASSELQGVNSPLHF; V: TRBV6-1; length: 15
CDR3: CASSLGTSALEEQYF; V: TRBV11-2; length: 15
CDR3: CASSPRGSYEQYF; V: TRBV9; length: 13
CDR3: CASSYRRGQETQYF; V: TRBV6-5; length: 14
CDR3: CAISESGDRVPGELFF; V: TRBV10-3; length: 16
CDR3: CASGLGTPGNEKLFF; V: TRBV12-5; length: 15
CDR3: CASSLAVAGNSNQPQHF; V: TRBV7-8; length: 17
CDR3: CSVVNGTHLRGTQYF; V: TRBV29-1; length: 15
CDR3: CATVAPTGNTIYF; V: TRBV10-2; length: 13
CDR3: CASRGAGHNEQFF; V: TRBV6-5; length: 13
CDR3: CASSPLAGDTGELFF; V: TRBV18; length: 15
CDR3: CASTHPEGSGYRNEQFF; V: TRBV21-1; length: 17